This T cell receptor beta chain was identified during a study of shared clonotypes between healthy human individuals. Overall study context: Three CD4 naive, three CD4 memory, two CD8 naive and one CD8 memory plate were used per donor.

Study outcomes and limitations: Represented diversity, genetic and exposure-history alike, was limited by few donors. Shared clonotypes: roughly 5% naive CD4, 3% to 3.5% naive CD8, over 2% memory CD4, under 0.5% memory CD8.

V was pared by 4 bases and J by 3 bases, with 10 bases between. This CDR3 comprises 14 residues. Germline V gives CDR1 MNHEY, CDR2 SVGAGI. About this clone itself: Its antigen is still unknown. Additional DNA sequences in this sample encode the identical CDR3.

Generated by immunoSEQ multiplex PCR, the TCRdb table keeps only in-frame clones and is missing some. The profile shows about 2 million clones, 85% to 95% of them singletons. This TCR was sampled from a man younger than 35 in good health. Sequenced: naive CD4+ T cells sorted from blood. Subset defined: CD45RA+ positively selected. This chain joins TRBV6-5 and TRBJ2-4; D gene ambiguous. CDR3 in amino acids: CASSSWDGKNIQYF. The CDR3 nucleotides are TGTGCCAGCAGTTCGTGGGATGGCAAAAACATTCAGTACTTC.